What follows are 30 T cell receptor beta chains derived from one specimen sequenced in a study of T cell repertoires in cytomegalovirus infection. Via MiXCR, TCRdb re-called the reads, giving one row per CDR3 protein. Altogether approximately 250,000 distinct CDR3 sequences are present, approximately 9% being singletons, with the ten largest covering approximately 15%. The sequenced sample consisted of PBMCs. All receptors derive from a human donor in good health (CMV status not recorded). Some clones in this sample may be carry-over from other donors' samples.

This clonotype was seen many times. CDR3 nucleotide sequence: TGTGCCAGCACCCCTAGACGTACAGGGGGCGCCGGCACCGGGGAGCTGTTTTTT. Protein product: CASTPRRTGGAGTGELFF. The genes are TRBV6-2 or TRBV6-3 and TRBJ2-2, with 9 bases lining up with TRBD1. The CDR3 runs 18 residues. CDR1 is MNHEY and CDR2 is SVGEGT in the germline V gene. After removal of 7 bases from V and 4 bases from J, the junction contained 16 bases not matched to a gene.

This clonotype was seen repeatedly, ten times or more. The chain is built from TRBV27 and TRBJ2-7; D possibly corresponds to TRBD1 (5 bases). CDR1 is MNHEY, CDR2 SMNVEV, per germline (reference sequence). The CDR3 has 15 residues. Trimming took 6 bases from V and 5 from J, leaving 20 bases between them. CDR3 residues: CASRSLAGFPHEQYF. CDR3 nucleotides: TGTGCCAGCAGATCCCTGGCAGGGTTCCCCCACGAGCAGTACTTC.

CDR3 region: CASSFSGTSGSGTYNEQFF. The CDR3 coding sequence is TGTGCCAGCAGCTTTTCCGGGACTAGCGGGAGCGGCACCTACAATGAGCAGTTCTTC. This chain uses TRBV12-3 or TRBV12-4 with TRBJ2-1; 14 bases map to TRBD2. The CDR3 loop spans 19 amino acids. V lost 6 bases, J lost 2 bases, and 12 bases stayed unmatched.

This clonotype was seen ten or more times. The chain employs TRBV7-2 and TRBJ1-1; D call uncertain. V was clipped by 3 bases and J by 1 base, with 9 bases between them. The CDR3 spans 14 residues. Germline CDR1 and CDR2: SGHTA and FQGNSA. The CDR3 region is CASSFVYGNTEAFF. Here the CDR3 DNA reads TGTGCCAGCAGCTTCGTCTACGGGAACACTGAAGCTTTCTTT.

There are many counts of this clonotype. CDR3: CASSLSDVERFSYEQYF. DNA for the CDR3: TGTGCCAGCAGCCTGTCGGATGTGGAGCGGTTCTCCTACGAGCAGTACTTC. J is TRBJ2-7 and V is TRBV7-2; possible D gene TRBD2, 5 bases. The germline gives CDR1 SGHTA, CDR2 FQGNSA. The V and J ends lost 5 bases and 0 bases respectively, with 20 bases between them. The CDR3 has 17 amino acids.

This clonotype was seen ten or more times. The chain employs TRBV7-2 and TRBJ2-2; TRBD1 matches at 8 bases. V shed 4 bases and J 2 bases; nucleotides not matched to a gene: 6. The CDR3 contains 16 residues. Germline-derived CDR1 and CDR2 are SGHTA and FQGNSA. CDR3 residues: CASSSPDRANTGELFF. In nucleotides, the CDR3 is TGTGCCAGCAGCTCCCCGGACAGGGCCAACACCGGGGAGCTGTTTTTT.

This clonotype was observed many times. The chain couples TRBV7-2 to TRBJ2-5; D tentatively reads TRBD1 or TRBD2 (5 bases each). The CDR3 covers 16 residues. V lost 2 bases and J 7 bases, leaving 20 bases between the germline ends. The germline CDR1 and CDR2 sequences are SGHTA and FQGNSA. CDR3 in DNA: TGTGCCAGCAGCTTATGGGACGGATCGAGCGATGGGACCCAGTACTTC. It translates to CASSLWDGSSDGTQYF.

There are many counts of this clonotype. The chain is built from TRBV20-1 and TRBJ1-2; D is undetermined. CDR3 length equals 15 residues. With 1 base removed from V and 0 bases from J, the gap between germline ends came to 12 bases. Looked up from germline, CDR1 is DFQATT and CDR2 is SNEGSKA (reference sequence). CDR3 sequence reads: CSARGAGPPNYGYTF. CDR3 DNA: TGCAGTGCTAGAGGGGCAGGCCCACCTAACTATGGCTACACCTTC.

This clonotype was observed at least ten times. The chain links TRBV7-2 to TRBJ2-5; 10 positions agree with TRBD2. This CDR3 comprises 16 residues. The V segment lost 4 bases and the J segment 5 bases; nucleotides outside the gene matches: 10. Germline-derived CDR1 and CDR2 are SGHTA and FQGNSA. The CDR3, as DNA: TGTGCCAGCAGCTCTAGCGGGAGCCCCTCAAGGGAGACCCAGTACTTC. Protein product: CASSSSGSPSRETQYF.

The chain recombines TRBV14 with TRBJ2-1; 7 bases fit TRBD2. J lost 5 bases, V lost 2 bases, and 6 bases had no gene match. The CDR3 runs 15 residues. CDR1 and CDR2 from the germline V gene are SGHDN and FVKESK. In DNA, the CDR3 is TGTGCCAGCAGCCAATGGCGGGAGCAGAACAATGAGCAGTTCTTC. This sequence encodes CASSQWREQNNEQFF. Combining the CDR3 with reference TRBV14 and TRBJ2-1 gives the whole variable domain EAGVTQFPSHSVIEKGQTVTLRCDPISGHDNLYWYRRVMGKEIKFLLHFVKESKQDESGMPNNRFLAERTGGTYSTLKVQPAELEDSGVYFCASSQWREQNNEQFFGPGTRLTVL.

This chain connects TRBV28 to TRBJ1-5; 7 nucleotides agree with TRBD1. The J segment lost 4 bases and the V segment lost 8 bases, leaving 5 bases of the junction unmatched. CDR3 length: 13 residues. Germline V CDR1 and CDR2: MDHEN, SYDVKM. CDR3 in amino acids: CASHRGGNQPQHF. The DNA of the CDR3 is TGTGCCAGCCACAGGGGTGGTAATCAGCCCCAGCATTTT.

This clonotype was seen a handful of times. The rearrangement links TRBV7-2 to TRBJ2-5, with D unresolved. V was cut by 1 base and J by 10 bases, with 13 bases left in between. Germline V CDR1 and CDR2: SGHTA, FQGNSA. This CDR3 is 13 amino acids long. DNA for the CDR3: TGTGCCAGCAGCTTAGGCGTCAATGGGATCCAGTACTTC. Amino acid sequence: CASSLGVNGIQYF.

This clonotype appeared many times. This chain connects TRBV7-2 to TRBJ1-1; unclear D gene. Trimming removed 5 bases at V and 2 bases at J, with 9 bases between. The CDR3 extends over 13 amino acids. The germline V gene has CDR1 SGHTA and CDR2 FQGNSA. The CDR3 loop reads CASSTKANTEAFF. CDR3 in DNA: TGTGCCAGCAGCACAAAAGCTAACACTGAAGCTTTCTTT.

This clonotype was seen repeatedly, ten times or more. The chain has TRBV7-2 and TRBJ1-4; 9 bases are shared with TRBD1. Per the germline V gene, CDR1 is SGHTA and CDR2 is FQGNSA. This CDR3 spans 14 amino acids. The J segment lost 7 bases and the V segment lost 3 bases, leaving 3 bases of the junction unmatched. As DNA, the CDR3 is TGTGCCAGCAGCTTCGGGACAGGGAGTGAAAAACTGTTTTTT. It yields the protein CASSFGTGSEKLFF.

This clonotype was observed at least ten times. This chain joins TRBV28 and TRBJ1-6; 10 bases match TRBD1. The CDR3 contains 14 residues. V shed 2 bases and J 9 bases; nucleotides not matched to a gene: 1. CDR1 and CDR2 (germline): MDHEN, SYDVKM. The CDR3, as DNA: TGTGCCAGCAGTTTACGGGACAGGGGTTCACCCCTCCACTTT. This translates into CASSLRDRGSPLHF.

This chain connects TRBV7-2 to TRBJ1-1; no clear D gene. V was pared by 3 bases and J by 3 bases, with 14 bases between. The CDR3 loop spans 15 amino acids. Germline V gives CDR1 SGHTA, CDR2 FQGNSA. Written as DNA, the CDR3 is TGTGCCAGCAGCTTCGAGCGAGCGGATTACACTGAAGCTTTCTTT. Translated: CASSFERADYTEAFF.

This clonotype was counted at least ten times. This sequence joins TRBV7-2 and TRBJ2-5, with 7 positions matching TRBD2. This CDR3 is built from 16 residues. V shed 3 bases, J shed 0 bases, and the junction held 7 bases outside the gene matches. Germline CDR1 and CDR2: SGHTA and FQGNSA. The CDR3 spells CASSLWFRGDQETQYF. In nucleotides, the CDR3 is TGTGCCAGCAGCTTGTGGTTCCGGGGGGACCAAGAGACCCAGTACTTC.

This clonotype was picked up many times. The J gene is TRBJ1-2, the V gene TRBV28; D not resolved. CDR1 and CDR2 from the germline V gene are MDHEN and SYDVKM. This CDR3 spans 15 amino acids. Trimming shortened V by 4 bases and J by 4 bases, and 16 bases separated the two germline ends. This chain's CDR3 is CASSSYHPGGYGYTF. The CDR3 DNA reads TGTGCCAGCAGTTCCTATCACCCCGGTGGCTATGGCTACACCTTC.

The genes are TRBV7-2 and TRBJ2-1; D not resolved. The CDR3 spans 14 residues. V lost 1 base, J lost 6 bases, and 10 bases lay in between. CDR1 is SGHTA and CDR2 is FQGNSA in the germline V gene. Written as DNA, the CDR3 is TGTGCCAGCAGCTTAGAACATAGCTCCAATGAGCAGTTCTTC. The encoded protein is CASSLEHSSNEQFF.

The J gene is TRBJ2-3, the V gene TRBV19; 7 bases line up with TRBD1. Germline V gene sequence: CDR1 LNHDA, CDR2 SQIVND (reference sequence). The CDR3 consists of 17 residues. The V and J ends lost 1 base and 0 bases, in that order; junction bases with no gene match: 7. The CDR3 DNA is TGTGCCAGTAGTATAGGAATCGGCAGGGGGAGCACAGATACGCAGTATTTT. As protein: CASSIGIGRGSTDTQYF.

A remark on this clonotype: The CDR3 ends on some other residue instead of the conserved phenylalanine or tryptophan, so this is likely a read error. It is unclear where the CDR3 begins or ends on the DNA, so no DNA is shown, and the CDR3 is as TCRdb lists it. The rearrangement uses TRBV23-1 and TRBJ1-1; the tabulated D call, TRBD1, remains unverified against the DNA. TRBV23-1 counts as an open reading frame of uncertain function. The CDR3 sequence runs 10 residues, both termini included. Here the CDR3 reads CASSRGVFRL.

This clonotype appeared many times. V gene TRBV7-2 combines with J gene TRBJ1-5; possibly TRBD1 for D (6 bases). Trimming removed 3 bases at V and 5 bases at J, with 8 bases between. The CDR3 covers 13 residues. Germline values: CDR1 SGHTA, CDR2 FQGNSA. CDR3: CASSLRGDQPQHF. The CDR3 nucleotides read TGTGCCAGCAGCTTGAGGGGGGATCAGCCCCAGCATTTT.

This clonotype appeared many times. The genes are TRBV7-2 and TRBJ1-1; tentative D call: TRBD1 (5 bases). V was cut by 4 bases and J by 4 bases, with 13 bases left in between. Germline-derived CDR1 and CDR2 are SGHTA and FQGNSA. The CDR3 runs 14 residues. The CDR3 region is CASSSLEGRTEAFF. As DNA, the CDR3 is TGTGCCAGCAGCTCCCTCGAGGGGCGCACTGAAGCTTTCTTT.

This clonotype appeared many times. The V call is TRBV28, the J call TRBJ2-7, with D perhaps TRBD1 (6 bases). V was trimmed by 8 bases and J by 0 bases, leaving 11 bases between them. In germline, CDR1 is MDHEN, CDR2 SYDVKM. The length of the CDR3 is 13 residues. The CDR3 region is CASQGTGSYEQYF. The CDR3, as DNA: TGTGCCAGCCAGGGGACCGGCTCCTACGAGCAGTACTTC.

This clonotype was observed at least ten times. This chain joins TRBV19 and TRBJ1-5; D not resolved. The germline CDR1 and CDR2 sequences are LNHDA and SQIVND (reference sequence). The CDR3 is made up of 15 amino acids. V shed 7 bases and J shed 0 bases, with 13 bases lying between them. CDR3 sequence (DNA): TGTGCCAGTATCGATTCAGATATTAGCAATCAGCCCCAGCATTTT. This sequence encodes CASIDSDISNQPQHF.

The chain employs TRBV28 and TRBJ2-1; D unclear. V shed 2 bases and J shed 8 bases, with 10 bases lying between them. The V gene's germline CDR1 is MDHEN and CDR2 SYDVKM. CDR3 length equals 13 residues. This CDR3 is CASSLVGMDEQFF. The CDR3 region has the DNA TGTGCCAGCAGTTTAGTTGGGATGGATGAGCAGTTCTTC.

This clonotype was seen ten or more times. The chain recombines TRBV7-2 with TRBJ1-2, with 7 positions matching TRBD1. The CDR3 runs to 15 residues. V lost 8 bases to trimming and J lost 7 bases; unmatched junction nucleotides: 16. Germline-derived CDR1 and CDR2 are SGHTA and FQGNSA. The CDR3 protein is CASVKTQGQNAGYTF. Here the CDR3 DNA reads TGTGCCAGCGTCAAAACCCAGGGACAGAATGCTGGCTACACCTTC.

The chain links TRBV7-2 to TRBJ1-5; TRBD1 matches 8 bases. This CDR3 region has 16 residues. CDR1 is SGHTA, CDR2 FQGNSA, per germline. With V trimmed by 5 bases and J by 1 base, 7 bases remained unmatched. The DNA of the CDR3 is TGTGCCAGCAGCCCCAGGGGGCTAGGGAGCAATCAGCCCCAGCATTTT. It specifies CASSPRGLGSNQPQHF.

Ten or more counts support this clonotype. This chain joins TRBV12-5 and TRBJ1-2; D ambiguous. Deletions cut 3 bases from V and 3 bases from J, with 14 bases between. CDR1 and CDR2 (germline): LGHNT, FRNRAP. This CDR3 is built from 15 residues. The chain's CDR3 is CASGFDPAVHYGYTF. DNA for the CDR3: TGTGCTAGTGGTTTTGACCCAGCTGTACACTATGGCTACACCTTC.

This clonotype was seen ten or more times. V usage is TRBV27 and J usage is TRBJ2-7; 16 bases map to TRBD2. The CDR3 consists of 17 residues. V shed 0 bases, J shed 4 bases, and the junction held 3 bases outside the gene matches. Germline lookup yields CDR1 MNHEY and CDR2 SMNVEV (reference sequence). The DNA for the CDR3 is TGTGCCAGCAGTTTATCGGGACTAGCGGGGGGGCCGTACGAGCAGTACTTC. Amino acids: CASSLSGLAGGPYEQYF.